This T cell receptor beta chain was observed in a study of CD8+ T cells in alopecia areata. Study information: For the treated group, dosing was oral tofacitinib at 5 to 10 mg twice daily. Tofacitinib exposure lasted 6 to 18 months, followed by 6 months off drug. General observations from the study: Normal scalp had lower clonality than lesional scalp, with alopecia totalis/universalis lesions showing this most strongly. Many of the expanded lesional clones endured in scalp and blood while on tofacitinib.

Following extraction, RNA underwent reverse transcription to cDNA, which served as the sequencing template. TCRdb's copy holds only in-frame clones and misses some; the assay was immunoSEQ multiplex PCR. This table has about 270,000 clones, 60% appearing once. This CDR3 contains 17 residues. CDR1 is SGHTA, CDR2 FQGTGA, per germline. V shed 7 bases and J 6 bases; nucleotides not matched to a gene: 16. Treatment of the sample: oral pan-JAK inhibitor, 5-10 mg twice daily. Concerning this clone: Its antigen is currently unknown.

The sample in question was CD4+ T cells sorted from blood, obtained at week 52, from a patient treated with tofacitinib. This rearrangement joins TRBV7-3 to TRBJ2-1; 9 bases line up with TRBD1. This receptor was identified in a human donor with alopecia areata. The CDR3 bases are TGTGCCAGCATTGACCCTACCGGGACAGGGAAGGCCAATGAGCAGTTCTTC. This sequence encodes CASIDPTGTGKANEQFF.